This T cell receptor (beta chain) was identified in a study of cytomegalovirus exposure and HLA in healthy donors (dated 2017 in TCRdb). Looking at the study overall: According to a later analysis, one platform produced both the 120 validation repertoires and the 666 repertoires of the first cohort. The study aimed to test whether signatures of past pathogen exposure could be identified by cataloging public T cell receptors. A separate validation cohort of roughly 130 different subjects was used in addition to the roughly 700-subject first cohort. High-throughput TCR immunosequencing, statistical association of individual TCRs with disease status, and machine learning were combined to predict cytomegalovirus infection status. What the research found in general, with its limitations: The classifier was reported to diagnose cytomegalovirus status with high specificity and sensitivity in both the original and validation cohorts. Of the cluster scores, around 95% were above 0 in a later analysis, which found that TCRs clustered in the first cohort also tended to co-occur in the 120 validation repertoires. A total of 150 to 200 TCR beta chains were listed by the study as associated with cytomegalovirus. It was suggested by the authors that the approach could potentially be generalized to other disease states and immunological phenotypes. A few of the identified cytomegalovirus-associated TCR beta chains were confirmed in vitro to be specific for cytomegalovirus antigens. A later analysis had no HLA typing for the validation cohort, so co-occurrence there was scored across all 130 or so repertoires. Most TCR sequences were observed very rarely across donors, whereas some public TCRs were present in many individuals.

Donors formed part of the validation cohort, which comprised 120 subjects and was distinct from the first cohort of 690 or so subjects. V sheds 2 bases and J sheds 8 bases, leaving 9 bases between their ends. As encoded in the germline V gene, CDR1 is MNHEY while CDR2 is SVGAGI. From cysteine to phenylalanine, the CDR3 is 12 amino acids long. Only the CDR3 region is kept as DNA, spanning 36 bases read in frame from base 1. With respect to this clone: Its antigen is unknown. Base-call qualities are not available, and no considerably larger clone is one nucleotide away.

Library preparation used the immunoSEQ multiplex PCR assay. On the authors' methods: A statistical classification framework was built to diagnose cytomegalovirus status from the catalog of TCR beta chain sequences. As stored in TCRdb, this immuneACCESS dataset retains in-frame rearrangements with V and J assigned. A fraction of the clones does not appear; measured against another copy, unresolved V genes explain less than half of the discrepancy, and the remainder lacks a known reason. V, J and clone size are taken as reported in that table, and D and trimming were inferred from the DNA itself. The sample data list some 80,000 clones, and 90% to 96% of these were observed just once. The top ten hold 1.5% to 2% of the sample.

This sequence originates from a man aged 18 to 30 in good health and CMV-seropositive. Here the chain combines TRBV6-5 and TRBJ1-2; no D gene is confidently identified. Sample: PBMCs. The base sequence is TGTGCCAGCAGTTACCCGGCGGGGGGCTACACCTTC. This translates into CASSYPAGGYTF.